The next 5 T cell receptor beta chains were all read from a single sample in a study of blood T cell repertoires in COVID-19. Sequenced by immunoSEQ multiplex PCR; TCRdb stores in-frame clones only, minus some. The sample records some 220,000 clones, 75% to 90% being singletons. Sequenced material: PBMCs or T cells enriched from blood (not recorded which). These receptors were collected from a woman between 18 and 29 years old in a cohort exposed to, infected with or recovered from COVID-19 (not recorded which).

This clone showed up just once. The chain links TRBV28 to TRBJ2-7; the D gene is possibly TRBD1 (5 bases). Germline V gene lookup returns CDR1 MDHEN and CDR2 SYDVKM. The CDR3 has 12 residues. V lost 9 bases and J lost 1, with 10 bases in between. CDR3 in amino acids: CASQGVSYEQYF. CDR3 in DNA: TGTGCCAGTCAGGGCGTTTCCTACGAGCAGTACTTC.

The rearrangement uses TRBV13 and TRBJ2-7, with TRBD2 identical over 8 bases. V gave up 5 bases and J gave up 1 base; unmatched junction bases: 10. CDR3 length: 16 residues. Germline CDR1 PRHDT, CDR2 FYEKMQ (reference sequence). CDR3 sequence (DNA): TGTGCCAGCAGCACTCACGCTAGCGGGCAATCCTACGAGCAGTACTTC. This gives the protein CASSTHASGQSYEQYF.

The J gene is TRBJ2-3, the V gene TRBV25-1, with TRBD2 identical over 7 bases. CDR3 length: 17 amino acids. V shed 1 base and J 3 bases; nucleotides not matched to a gene: 10. CDR1 and CDR2 (germline): MGHDK, SYGVNS. CDR3 nucleotides: TGTGCCAGCAGTGAATGGGTCCATGGGCGGGGGACAGATACGCAGTATTTT. It translates to CASSEWVHGRGTDTQYF. The full variable domain, its missing parts supplied by reference TRBV25-1 and TRBJ2-3, is EADIYQTPRYLVIGTGKKITLECSQTMGHDKMYWYQQDPGMELHLIHYSYGVNSTEKGDLSSESTVSRIRTEHFPLTLESARPSHTSQYLCASSEWVHGRGTDTQYFGPGTRLTVL.

This clone was counted only a few times. The gene calls are TRBV10-1 and TRBJ1-5; TRBD1 agrees at 11 bases. The CDR3 totals 15 residues. Germline CDR1 is WNHNN and CDR2 is SYGVQD (reference sequence). V dropped 6 bases and J dropped 6; count of bases not matched to a gene: 7. The CDR3 bases are TGCGCCAGCAGCGAAGGACAGGGGGCCGGTCAGCCCCAGCATTTT. Its translation is CASSEGQGAGQPQHF.

This clone was recorded a few times. The V and J genes are TRBV11-2 and TRBJ1-3; D gene ambiguous. V gave up 0 bases and J gave up 0 bases, with 18 bases separating them. This CDR3 has 19 amino acids. CDR1 is SGHAT, CDR2 FQNNGV, per germline. The CDR3 loop reads CASSLDGVTPTLSGNTIYF. The CDR3 DNA reads TGTGCCAGCAGCTTAGACGGGGTGACACCAACCCTCTCTGGAAACACCATATATTTT. Drawing the rest from reference TRBV11-2 and TRBJ1-3, the complete variable domain is EAGVAQSPRYKIIEKRQSVAFWCNPISGHATLYWYQQILGQGPKLLIQFQNNGVVDDSQLPKDRFSAERLKGVDSTLKIQPAKLEDSAVYLCASSLDGVTPTLSGNTIYFGEGSWLTVV.